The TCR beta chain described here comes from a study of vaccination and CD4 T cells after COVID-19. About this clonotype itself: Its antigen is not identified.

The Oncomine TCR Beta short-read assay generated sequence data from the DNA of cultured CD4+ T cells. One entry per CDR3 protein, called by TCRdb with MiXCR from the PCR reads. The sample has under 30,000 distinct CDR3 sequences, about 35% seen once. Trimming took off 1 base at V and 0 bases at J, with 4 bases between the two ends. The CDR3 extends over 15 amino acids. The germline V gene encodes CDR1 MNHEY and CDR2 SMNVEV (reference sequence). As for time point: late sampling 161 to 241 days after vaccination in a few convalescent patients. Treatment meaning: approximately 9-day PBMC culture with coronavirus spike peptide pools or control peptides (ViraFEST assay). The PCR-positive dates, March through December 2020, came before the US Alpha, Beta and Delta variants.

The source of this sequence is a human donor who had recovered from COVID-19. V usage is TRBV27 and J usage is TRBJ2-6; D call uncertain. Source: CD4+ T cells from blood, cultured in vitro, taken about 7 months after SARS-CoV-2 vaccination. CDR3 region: CASSLFPSGANVLTF. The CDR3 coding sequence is TGTGCCAGCAGTTTATTCCCCTCTGGGGCCAACGTCCTGACTTTC.